The rows below give T cell receptor beta chains drawn from one sample of a study of beta chain features in type 1 diabetes. Here immunoSEQ multiplex PCR was the method, and the copy in TCRdb shows in-frame clones only, minus some. In the table there are about 640,000 clones, over 10% of which are singletons. The sequenced sample consisted of naive CD4+ T cells from blood. The origin of the receptors is a man younger than 40 with type 1 diabetes. CDR3s leave out the opening cysteine and the closing phenylalanine or tryptophan. The order of the fields is V gene, J gene, CDR3 protein.

v_gene: TRBV12-5; j_gene: TRBJ1-5; CDR3aa: ASGLGLRRPQPQH
v_gene: TRBV4-2; j_gene: TRBJ1-4; CDR3aa: ASSQDDEEFGEKLF
v_gene: TRBV5-4; j_gene: TRBJ1-1; CDR3aa: AFGPRNTEAF
v_gene: TRBV7-2; j_gene: TRBJ1-6; CDR3aa: ASSLDGPNSPLH
v_gene: TRBV27; j_gene: TRBJ2-3; CDR3aa: ASSFSGGLTQY
v_gene: TRBV7-9; j_gene: TRBJ2-7; CDR3aa: ASSLGRTEFTYEQY
v_gene: TRBV6-1; j_gene: TRBJ2-1; CDR3aa: ASSPGQAHNEQF
v_gene: TRBV4-3; j_gene: TRBJ1-2; CDR3aa: ASSHRTLTSPYGYT
v_gene: TRBV29-1; j_gene: TRBJ1-2; CDR3aa: SVEGRANYGYT
v_gene: TRBV4-2; j_gene: TRBJ2-1; CDR3aa: ASSRVSGGPSYNEQF
v_gene: TRBV4-3; j_gene: TRBJ1-5; CDR3aa: ASSQDAGMYQPQH
v_gene: TRBV28; j_gene: TRBJ1-6; CDR3aa: ASSSMDRDRPILH
v_gene: TRBV4-3; j_gene: TRBJ1-3; CDR3aa: ASSRILQGSGNTIY
v_gene: TRBV9; j_gene: TRBJ1-2; CDR3aa: ASSPGTGRNYGYT
v_gene: TRBV19; j_gene: TRBJ1-4; CDR3aa: ASSAGRGQGEKLF
v_gene: TRBV7-2; j_gene: TRBJ1-4; CDR3aa: ASSLTVRDRDEKLF
v_gene: TRBV28; j_gene: TRBJ1-2; CDR3aa: ASRGTGTTYGYT
v_gene: TRBV14; j_gene: TRBJ2-7; CDR3aa: ASSQAGYEQY
v_gene: TRBV6-5; j_gene: TRBJ2-7; CDR3aa: ASSYSAHSTGYEQY
v_gene: TRBV29-1; j_gene: TRBJ1-1; CDR3aa: SVGGTGNTEAF
v_gene: TRBV6-5; j_gene: TRBJ1-1; CDR3aa: ASSYGTGNTEAF
v_gene: TRBV7-2; j_gene: TRBJ1-2; CDR3aa: ASSLGQNYGYT
v_gene: TRBV28; j_gene: TRBJ2-7; CDR3aa: ATGPSYEQY
v_gene: TRBV9; j_gene: TRBJ2-7; CDR3aa: ASSNKGDSYEQY
v_gene: TRBV6-5; j_gene: TRBJ2-7; CDR3aa: ASTGEQY
v_gene: TRBV5-1; j_gene: TRBJ1-1; CDR3aa: ASSLPKRGRGDTEAF
v_gene: TRBV7-6; j_gene: TRBJ2-7; CDR3aa: ASSLAIVGYEQY
v_gene: TRBV7-2; j_gene: TRBJ2-3; CDR3aa: ASSLVWRGTSTDTQY
v_gene: TRBV30; j_gene: TRBJ2-5; CDR3aa: AWRTGGEETQY
v_gene: TRBV14; j_gene: TRBJ1-1; CDR3aa: ASSPITNTEAF
v_gene: TRBV14; j_gene: TRBJ2-5; CDR3aa: ASSQGGTGQETQY
v_gene: TRBV19; j_gene: TRBJ2-3; CDR3aa: ARPTGGWTDTQY